This TCR beta chain was identified during a study of T cells in Graves' hyperthyroidism and ophthalmopathy. The investigators amplified TCR beta CDR3 regions from RNA transcripts. TCR CDR3 underwent first-round RT-PCR with the HTBI primer set. Via MiXCR, TCRdb re-called the multiplex PCR reads, giving one row per CDR3 protein. The data contain 300,000 to 450,000 distinct CDR3 sequences, approximately 25% of them seen just once; the ten biggest clones take up 70% to 75%. With a duration under 2 months, the hyperthyroidism was newly diagnosed in patients aged 18 to 65. The CDR3 consists of 16 residues. With V trimmed by 4 bases and J by 4 bases, 6 bases remained unmatched. In germline, CDR1 is ENHRY, CDR2 SYGVKD. This clonotype was detected only a few times.

The clonotype originates from a man aged 45-65 years with Graves' hyperthyroidism. The rearrangement joins TRBV10-3 to TRBJ2-3; 12 bases match TRBD2. Input material: blood. CDR3 protein: CAISASSGRAADTQYF. Written as DNA, the CDR3 is TGTGCCATCAGTGCTTCTAGCGGGAGGGCTGCAGATACGCAGTATTTT.